The 11 T cell receptor beta chains below all came from one sample that was sequenced in a study of blood T cell repertoires in COVID-19. Produced via immunoSEQ multiplex PCR; TCRdb's table is partial and in-frame only. The sample includes 150,000 to 180,000 clones, 75% to 95% of them seen just once. Sequenced: peripheral blood. These receptors all stem from a man aged 50 to 60 with acute or convalescent COVID-19.

V and J are TRBV19 and TRBJ1-5; the D is unclear. V lost 1 base, J lost 2 bases, and 15 bases lay in between. The CDR3 runs to 17 residues. Germline CDR1 LNHDA, CDR2 SQIVND (reference sequence). CDR3 bases: TGTGCCAGTAGTATAGGGTGGAGGGCGCCTCGCAATCAGCCCCAGCATTTT. Translation gives CASSIGWRAPRNQPQHF.

This chain uses TRBV27 with TRBJ1-5, with unresolved D. Germline CDR1 and CDR2: MNHEY and SMNVEV (reference sequence). This CDR3 is 13 amino acids long. The V end lost 5 bases, the J end lost 3 bases, and 8 bases lay between the germline ends. The CDR3 here is CASSAGYNQPQHF. CDR3 DNA sequence: TGTGCCAGCAGTGCGGGTTACAATCAGCCCCAGCATTTT.

This clone was seen once. The chain joins TRBV30 to TRBJ2-2; maybe TRBD1 (6 bases). Between the trimmed V and J ends, which lost 0 bases and 4 bases, there was a span of 9 bases. Germline-derived CDR1 and CDR2 are GTSNPN and SVGIG (reference sequence). CDR3 size: 14 residues. The CDR3 region is CAWSVGGGTGELFF. The CDR3 nucleotides read TGTGCCTGGAGTGTAGGGGGTGGCACCGGGGAGCTGTTTTTT.

This sequence joins TRBV5-1 and TRBJ2-1; TRBD2 is a possible D gene (5 bases). Trimming cost V 1 base and J 4 bases, with 12 bases left between them. Germline assignment: CDR1 SGHRS and CDR2 YFSETQ. This CDR3 has 15 amino acids. In DNA, the CDR3 is TGCGCCAGCAGCTTGAGAGCGGCAAGTTACAATGAGCAGTTCTTC. Translated, it gives CASSLRAASYNEQFF.

The chain is built from TRBV5-4 and TRBJ2-7, with a possible D match to TRBD2 (7 bases). Between the trimmed V and J ends, which lost 2 bases and 0 bases, there was a span of 9 bases. Germline V lookup: CDR1 SGHNT, CDR2 YYREEE (reference sequence). The CDR3 sequence is 14 residues long. The chain's CDR3 is CASSLGGDSYEQYV. The CDR3 coding sequence is TGTGCCAGCAGCTTAGGGGGGGACTCCTACGAGCAGTACGTC.

The V and J genes are TRBV19 and TRBJ1-4, with 7 bases aligning to TRBD1. Germline values: CDR1 LNHDA, CDR2 SQIVND (reference sequence). The CDR3 totals 16 residues. Germline trimming cut 7 bases from V and 8 bases from J; bases unmatched to any gene: 16. This CDR3 reads CASTPPRDRSVEKLFF. The CDR3 nucleotides read TGTGCCAGTACCCCACCTCGGGACAGAAGCGTGGAAAAACTGTTTTTT. Full variable domain (remainder filled in from reference TRBV19 and TRBJ1-4): DGGITQSPKYLFRKEGQNVTLSCEQNLNHDAMYWYRQDPGQGLRLIYYSQIVNDFQKGDIAEGYSVSREKKESFPLTVTSAQKNPTAFYLCASTPPRDRSVEKLFFGSGTQLSVL.

The rearrangement links TRBV7-9 to TRBJ2-3, with 11 bases aligning to TRBD2. Germline CDR1 SEHNR, CDR2 FQNEAQ (reference sequence). The CDR3 is 16 residues long. With V trimmed by 5 bases and J by 6 bases, 10 bases remained unmatched. CDR3 region: CASSPWTSGRGDTQYF. The DNA for the CDR3 is TGTGCCAGCAGCCCTTGGACTAGCGGGCGGGGCGATACGCAGTATTTT.

The gene calls are TRBV5-6 and TRBJ1-4; 10 bases fit TRBD1. CDR1 and CDR2 from the germline V gene are SGHDT and YYEEEE. The junction had 8 bases not matched to a gene; V was cut back by 4 bases and J by 8 bases. This CDR3 has 15 residues. CDR3 sequence: CASSTRQGALEKLFF. In DNA, the CDR3 is TGTGCCAGCAGCACACGACAGGGGGCTTTAGAAAAACTGTTTTTT.

The chain carries TRBV6-2 or TRBV6-3 and TRBJ2-7; 9 bases fit TRBD1. Looked up from germline, CDR1 is MNHEY and CDR2 is SVGEGT. V was clipped by 5 bases and J by 3 bases; unmatched bases: 2. CDR3 length equals 13 residues. For the CDR3, the DNA is TGTGCCAGCAGTCGGGACAGGGTCTACGAGCAGTACGTC. Translating it yields CASSRDRVYEQYV.

The V gene is TRBV12-3 or TRBV12-4, the J gene TRBJ2-7, with D uncertain. The CDR3 has 12 amino acids. Trimming stripped 3 bases from V and 3 bases from J, with 6 bases between. CDR3 bases: TGTGCCAGCAGTTTGCTCTACTACGAGCAGTACTTC. This codes for CASSLLYYEQYF.

The chain uses TRBV29-1 and TRBJ1-1; no clear D gene. V lost 5 bases to trimming and J lost 5 bases, with 9 bases between them. The CDR3 is 11 amino acids. Looked up from germline, CDR1 is SQVTM and CDR2 is ANQGSEA. In DNA form, the CDR3 reads TGCAGCGTTCACAGAAGTACTGAAGCTTTCTTT. Protein product: CSVHRSTEAFF. Full variable domain (outside the CDR3, taken from reference TRBV29-1 and TRBJ1-1): SAVISQKPSRDICQRGTSLTIQCQVDSQVTMMFWYRQQPGQSLTLIATANQGSEATYESGFVIDKFPISRPNLTFSTLTVSNMSPEDSSIYLCSVHRSTEAFFGQGTRLTVV.